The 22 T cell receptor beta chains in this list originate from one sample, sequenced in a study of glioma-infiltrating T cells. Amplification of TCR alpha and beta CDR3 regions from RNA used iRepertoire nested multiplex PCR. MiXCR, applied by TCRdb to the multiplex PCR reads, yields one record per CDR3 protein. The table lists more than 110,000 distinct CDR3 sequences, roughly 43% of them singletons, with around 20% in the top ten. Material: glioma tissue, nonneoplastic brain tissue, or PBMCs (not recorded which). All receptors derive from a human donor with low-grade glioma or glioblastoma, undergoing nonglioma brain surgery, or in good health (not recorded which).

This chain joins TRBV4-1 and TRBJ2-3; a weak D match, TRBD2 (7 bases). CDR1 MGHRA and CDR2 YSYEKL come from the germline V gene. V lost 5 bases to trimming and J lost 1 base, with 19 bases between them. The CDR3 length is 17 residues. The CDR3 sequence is CASSKGGVVKGTDTQYF. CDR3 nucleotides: TGCGCCAGCAGCAAAGGGGGGGTGGTAAAGGGCACAGATACGCAGTATTTT.

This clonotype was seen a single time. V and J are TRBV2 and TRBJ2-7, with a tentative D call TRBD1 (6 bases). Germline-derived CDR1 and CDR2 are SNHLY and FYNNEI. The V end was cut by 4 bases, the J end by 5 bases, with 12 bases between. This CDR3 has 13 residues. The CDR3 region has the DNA TGTGCCAGCAGTGGACAGGAGGTCAACGAGCAGTACTTC. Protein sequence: CASSGQEVNEQYF.

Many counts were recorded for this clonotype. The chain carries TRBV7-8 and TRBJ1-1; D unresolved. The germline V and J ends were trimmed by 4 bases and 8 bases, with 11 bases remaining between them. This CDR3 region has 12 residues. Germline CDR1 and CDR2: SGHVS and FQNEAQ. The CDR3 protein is CASSWRAEEAFF. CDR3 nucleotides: TGTGCCAGCAGCTGGCGCGCAGAAGAAGCTTTCTTT.

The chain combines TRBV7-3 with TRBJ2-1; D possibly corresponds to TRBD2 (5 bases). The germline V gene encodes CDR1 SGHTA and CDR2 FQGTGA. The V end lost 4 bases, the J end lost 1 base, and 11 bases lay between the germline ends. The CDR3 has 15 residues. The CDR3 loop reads CASSYTRLSYNEQFF. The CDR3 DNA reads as TGTGCCAGCAGCTATACTAGACTGTCCTACAATGAGCAGTTCTTC.

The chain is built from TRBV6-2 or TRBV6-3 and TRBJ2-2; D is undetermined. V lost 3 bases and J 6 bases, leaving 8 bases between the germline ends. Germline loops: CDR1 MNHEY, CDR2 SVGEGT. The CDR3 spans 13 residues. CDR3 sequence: CASSYQVAGELFF. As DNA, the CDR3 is TGTGCCAGCAGTTATCAAGTAGCCGGGGAGCTGTTTTTT.

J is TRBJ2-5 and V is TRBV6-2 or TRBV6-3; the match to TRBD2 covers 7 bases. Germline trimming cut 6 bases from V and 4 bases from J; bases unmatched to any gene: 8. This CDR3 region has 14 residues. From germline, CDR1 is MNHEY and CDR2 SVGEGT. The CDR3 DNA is TGTGCCAGCAGATTCCATGGGGGGGGAGAGACCCAGTACTTC. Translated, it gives CASRFHGGGETQYF.

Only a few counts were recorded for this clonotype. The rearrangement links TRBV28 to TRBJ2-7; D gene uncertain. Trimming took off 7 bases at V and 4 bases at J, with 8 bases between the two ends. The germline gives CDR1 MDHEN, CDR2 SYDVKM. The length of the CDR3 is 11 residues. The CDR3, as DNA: TGTGCCAGCACTGACCGGTACGAGCAGTACTTC. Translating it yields CASTDRYEQYF.

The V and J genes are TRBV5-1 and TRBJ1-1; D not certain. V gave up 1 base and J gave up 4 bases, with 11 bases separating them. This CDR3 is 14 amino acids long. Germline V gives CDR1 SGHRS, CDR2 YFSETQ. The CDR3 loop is CASSLLPGSTEAFF. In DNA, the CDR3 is TGCGCCAGCAGCTTGTTGCCCGGGAGCACTGAAGCTTTCTTT.

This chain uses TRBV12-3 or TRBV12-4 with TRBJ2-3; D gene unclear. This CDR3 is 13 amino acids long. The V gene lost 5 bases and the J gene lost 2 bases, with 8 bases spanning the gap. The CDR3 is CASSRTNTDTQYF. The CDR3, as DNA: TGTGCCAGCAGTAGGACGAACACAGATACGCAGTATTTT.

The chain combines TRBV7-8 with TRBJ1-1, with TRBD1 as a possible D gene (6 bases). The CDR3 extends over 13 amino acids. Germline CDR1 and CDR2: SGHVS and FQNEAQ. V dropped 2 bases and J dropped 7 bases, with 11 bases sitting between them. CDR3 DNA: TGTGCCAGCAGCTTACAGGGGCCTGGTGAAGCTTTCTTT. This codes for CASSLQGPGEAFF.

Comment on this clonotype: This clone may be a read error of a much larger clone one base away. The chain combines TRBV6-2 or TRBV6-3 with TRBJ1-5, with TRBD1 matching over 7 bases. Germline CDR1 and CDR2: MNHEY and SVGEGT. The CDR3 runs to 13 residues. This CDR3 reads CASSEGQLQPQNF. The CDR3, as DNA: TGTGCCAGCAGTGAGGGACAGCTTCAGCCCCAGAATTTT.

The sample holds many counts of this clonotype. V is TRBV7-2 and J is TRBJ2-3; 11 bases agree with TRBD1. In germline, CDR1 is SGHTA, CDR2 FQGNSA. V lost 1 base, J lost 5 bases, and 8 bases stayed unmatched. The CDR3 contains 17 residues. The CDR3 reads CASSLEVDRGRKDTQYF. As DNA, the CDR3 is TGTGCCAGCAGCTTAGAAGTGGACAGGGGGCGTAAAGATACGCAGTATTTT.

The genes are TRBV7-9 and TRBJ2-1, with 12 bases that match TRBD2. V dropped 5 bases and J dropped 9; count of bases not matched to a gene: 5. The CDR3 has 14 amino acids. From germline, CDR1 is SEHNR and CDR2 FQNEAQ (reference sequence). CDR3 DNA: TGTGCCAGCAGCCGGACTAGCGGGATAGGTGAGCAGTTCTTC. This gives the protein CASSRTSGIGEQFF. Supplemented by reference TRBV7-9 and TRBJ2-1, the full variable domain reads DTGVSQNPRHKITKRGQNVTFRCDPISEHNRLYWYRQTLGQGPEFLTYFQNEAQLEKSRLLSDRFSAERPKGSFSTLEIQRTEQGDSAMYLCASSRTSGIGEQFFGPGTRLTVL.

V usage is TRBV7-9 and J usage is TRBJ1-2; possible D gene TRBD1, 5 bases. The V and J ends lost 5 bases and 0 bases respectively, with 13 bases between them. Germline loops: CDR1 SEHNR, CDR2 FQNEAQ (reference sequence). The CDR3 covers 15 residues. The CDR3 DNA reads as TGTGCCAGCAGCCCCCGACAGAATTCTAACTATGGCTACACCTTC. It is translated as CASSPRQNSNYGYTF.

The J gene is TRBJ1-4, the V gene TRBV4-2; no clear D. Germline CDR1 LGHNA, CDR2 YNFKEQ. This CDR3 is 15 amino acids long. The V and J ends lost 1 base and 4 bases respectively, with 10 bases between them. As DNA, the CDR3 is TGTGCCAGCAGCCAAGTACACACCCGTAATGAAAAACTGTTTTTT. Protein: CASSQVHTRNEKLFF.

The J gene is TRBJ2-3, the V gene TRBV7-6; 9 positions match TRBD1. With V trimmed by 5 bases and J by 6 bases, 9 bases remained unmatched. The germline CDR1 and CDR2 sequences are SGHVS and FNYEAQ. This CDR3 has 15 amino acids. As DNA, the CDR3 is TGTGCCAGCAGCCACGGACAGGGGATTTGGGATACGCAGTATTTT. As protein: CASSHGQGIWDTQYF.

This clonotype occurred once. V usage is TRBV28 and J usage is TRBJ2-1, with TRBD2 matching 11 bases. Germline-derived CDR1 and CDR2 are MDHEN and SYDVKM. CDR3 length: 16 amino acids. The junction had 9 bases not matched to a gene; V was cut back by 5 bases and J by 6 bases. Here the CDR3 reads CASSQLTSGATNEQFF. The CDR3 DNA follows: TGTGCCAGCAGTCAACTGACTAGCGGGGCGACCAATGAGCAGTTCTTC.

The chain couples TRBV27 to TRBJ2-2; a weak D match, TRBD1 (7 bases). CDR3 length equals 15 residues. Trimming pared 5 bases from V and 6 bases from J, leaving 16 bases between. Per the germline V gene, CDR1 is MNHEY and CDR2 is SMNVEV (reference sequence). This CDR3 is CASSRGGGAAGELFF. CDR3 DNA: TGTGCCAGCAGTCGAGGAGGGGGCGCCGCCGGGGAGCTGTTTTTT.

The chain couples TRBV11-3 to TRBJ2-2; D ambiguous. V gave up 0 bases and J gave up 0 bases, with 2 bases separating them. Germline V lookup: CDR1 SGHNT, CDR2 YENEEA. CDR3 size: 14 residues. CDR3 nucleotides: TGTGCCAGCAGCTTAGAACCGAACACCGGGGAGCTGTTTTTT. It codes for CASSLEPNTGELFF. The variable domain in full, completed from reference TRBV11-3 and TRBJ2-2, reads EAGVVQSPRYKIIEKKQPVAFWCNPISGHNTLYWYLQNLGQGPELLIRYENEEAVDDSQLPKDRFSAERLKGVDSTLKIQPAELGDSAVYLCASSLEPNTGELFFGEGSRLTVL.

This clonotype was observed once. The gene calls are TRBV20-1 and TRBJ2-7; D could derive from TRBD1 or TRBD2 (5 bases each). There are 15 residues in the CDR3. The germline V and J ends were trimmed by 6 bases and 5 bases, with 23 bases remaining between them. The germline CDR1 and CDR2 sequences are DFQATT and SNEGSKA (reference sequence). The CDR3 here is CSAPDTGAGTHEQYF. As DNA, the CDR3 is TGCAGTGCCCCGGATACTGGGGCAGGGACCCACGAGCAGTACTTC.

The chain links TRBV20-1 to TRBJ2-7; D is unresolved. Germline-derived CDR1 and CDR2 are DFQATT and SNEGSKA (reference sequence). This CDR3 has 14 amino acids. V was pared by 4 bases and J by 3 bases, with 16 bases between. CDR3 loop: CSAIRTLSGYEQYF. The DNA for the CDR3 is TGCAGTGCTATCAGGACCCTATCGGGCTACGAGCAGTACTTC.

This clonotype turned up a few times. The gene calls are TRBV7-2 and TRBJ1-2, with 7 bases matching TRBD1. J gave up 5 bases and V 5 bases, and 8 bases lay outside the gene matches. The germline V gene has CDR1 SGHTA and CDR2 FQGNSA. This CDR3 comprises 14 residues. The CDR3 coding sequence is TGTGCCAGCAGCCCGGACAGGCTAAAATATGGCTACACCTTC. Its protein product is CASSPDRLKYGYTF.